This T cell receptor (beta chain) stems from a study of cytomegalovirus exposure and HLA in healthy donors. At the level of the study: About 200 million T cells yielded 100 million to 130 million unique TCR beta sequences, as an earlier analysis found. Genotyping showed around 80% of 350 to 400 donors falling in the Caucasian-associated ancestry cluster. Study-wide results and limits: The authors listed roughly 150 TCR beta chains as cytomegalovirus-associated.

About this clone: As yet, its antigen is unknown.

The PCR made use of 60 Vbeta and 13 Jbeta primers. Assay: immunoSEQ multiplex PCR; the TCRdb copy retains only in-frame clones and omits some. The repertoire holds 150,000 to 200,000 clones, roughly 80% seen once, with about a tenth in the top ten. The TCR comes from a man between 18 and 35 years old in good health and CMV-seropositive. Material for sequencing was PBMCs.

CDR3 coding DNA: TGTGCCAGCAGCTCCCCGGGGACTAGCGGGAGTTACGAGCAGTACTTC. Its protein is CASSSPGTSGSYEQYF. V is TRBV28 and J is TRBJ2-7; 14 bases align to TRBD2. The CDR3 spans 16 residues. The V segment lost 6 bases and the J segment 4 bases; nucleotides outside the gene matches: 8. The V gene's germline CDR1 is MDHEN and CDR2 SYDVKM.